This T cell receptor (beta chain) appears in the sequencing data of a study of immune evolution from preneoplasia to lung adenocarcinoma. For the study at large: HLA loss of heterozygosity: about 7% AIS, more than 14% MIA, over 30% ADC, none AAH. Findings and limits, study-wide: Top clone frequencies peaked in normal lung, apparently declining through invasive adenocarcinoma. T cell clonality was higher in KRAS-mutant than EGFR-mutant or wild-type nodules.

About this clone itself: Its antigen is not identified.

Assay used: immunoSEQ multiplex PCR; TCRdb lists only in-frame clones, some missing. The sample has roughly 8,100 clones; approximately 81% are singletons. Trimming removed 5 bases from V and 6 bases from J, with 19 bases in between. The CDR3 has 15 amino acids. Germline loops: CDR1 SGHVS, CDR2 FNYEAQ. The source of this sequence is a person between 50 and 60 years old with lung adenocarcinoma. Sequencing used FFPE invasive lung adenocarcinoma tissue. The chain employs TRBV7-6 and TRBJ1-1; possibly TRBD1 for D (5 bases). The chain's CDR3 is CASSPPGGVNAEAFF. DNA for the CDR3: TGTGCCAGCAGCCCTCCGGGGGGGGTAAACGCTGAAGCTTTCTTT.